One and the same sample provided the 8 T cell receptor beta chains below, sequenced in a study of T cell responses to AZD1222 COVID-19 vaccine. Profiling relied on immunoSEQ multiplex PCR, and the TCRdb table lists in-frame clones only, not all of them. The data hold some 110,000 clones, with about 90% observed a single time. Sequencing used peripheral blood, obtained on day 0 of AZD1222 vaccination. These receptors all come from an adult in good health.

In DNA, the CDR3 is TGTGCCAGCAGTCGTACTAGCGAGGTCTACAATGAGCAGTTCTTC. Translated, it gives CASSRTSEVYNEQFF. The genes are TRBV4-2 and TRBJ2-1; 7 bases fit TRBD2. Per germline, CDR1 LGHNA and CDR2 YNFKEQ. Germline trimming cut 6 bases from V and 3 bases from J; bases unmatched to any gene: 8. The CDR3 extends over 15 amino acids.

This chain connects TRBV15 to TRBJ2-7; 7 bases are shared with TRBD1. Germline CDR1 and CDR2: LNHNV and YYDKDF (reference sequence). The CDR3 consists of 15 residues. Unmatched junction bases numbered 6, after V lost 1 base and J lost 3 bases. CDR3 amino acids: CATSRGTGVNYEQYF. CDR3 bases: TGTGCCACCAGCAGAGGGACAGGAGTTAACTACGAGCAGTACTTC.

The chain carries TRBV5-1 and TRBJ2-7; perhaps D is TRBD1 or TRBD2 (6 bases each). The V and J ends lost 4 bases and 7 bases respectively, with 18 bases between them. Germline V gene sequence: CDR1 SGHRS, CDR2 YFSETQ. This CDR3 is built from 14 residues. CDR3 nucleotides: TGCGCCAGCAGCCCTATGGGGGGCTCAAAAGAGCAGTACTTC. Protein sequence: CASSPMGGSKEQYF.

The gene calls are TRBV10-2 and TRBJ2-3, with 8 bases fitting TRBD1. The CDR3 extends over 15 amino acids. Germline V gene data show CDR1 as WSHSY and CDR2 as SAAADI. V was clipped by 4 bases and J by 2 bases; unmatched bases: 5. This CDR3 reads CASSGLGQATDTQYF. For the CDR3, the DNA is TGCGCCAGCAGTGGGTTGGGACAGGCCACAGATACGCAGTATTTT.

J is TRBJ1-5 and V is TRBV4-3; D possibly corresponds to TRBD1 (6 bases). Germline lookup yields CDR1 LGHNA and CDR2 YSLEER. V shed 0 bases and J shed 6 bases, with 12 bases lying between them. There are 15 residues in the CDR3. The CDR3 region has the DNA TGCGCCAGCAGCCAAGATCACAGGGTGGCTCAGCCCCAGCATTTT. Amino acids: CASSQDHRVAQPQHF.

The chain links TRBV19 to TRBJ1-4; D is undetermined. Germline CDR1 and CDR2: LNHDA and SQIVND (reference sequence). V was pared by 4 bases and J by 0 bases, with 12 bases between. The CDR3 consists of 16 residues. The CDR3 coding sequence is TGTGCCAGTAGTAAGGCGGGAGCCTCAACTAATGAAAAACTGTTTTTT. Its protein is CASSKAGASTNEKLFF. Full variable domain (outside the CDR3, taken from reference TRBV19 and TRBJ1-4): DGGITQSPKYLFRKEGQNVTLSCEQNLNHDAMYWYRQDPGQGLRLIYYSQIVNDFQKGDIAEGYSVSREKKESFPLTVTSAQKNPTAFYLCASSKAGASTNEKLFFGSGTQLSVL.

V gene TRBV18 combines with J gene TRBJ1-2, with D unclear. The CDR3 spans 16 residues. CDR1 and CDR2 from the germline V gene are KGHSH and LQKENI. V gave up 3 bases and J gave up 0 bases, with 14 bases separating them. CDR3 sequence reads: CASSPNLAEANYGYTF. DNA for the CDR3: TGTGCCAGCTCACCTAACCTTGCGGAAGCTAACTATGGCTACACCTTC.

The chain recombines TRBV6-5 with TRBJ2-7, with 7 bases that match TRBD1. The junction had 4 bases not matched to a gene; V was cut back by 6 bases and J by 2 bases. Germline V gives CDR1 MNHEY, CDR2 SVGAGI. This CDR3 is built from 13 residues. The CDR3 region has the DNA TGTGCCAGCAGCTCGGGACAGACCTACGAGCAGTACTTC. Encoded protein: CASSSGQTYEQYF.